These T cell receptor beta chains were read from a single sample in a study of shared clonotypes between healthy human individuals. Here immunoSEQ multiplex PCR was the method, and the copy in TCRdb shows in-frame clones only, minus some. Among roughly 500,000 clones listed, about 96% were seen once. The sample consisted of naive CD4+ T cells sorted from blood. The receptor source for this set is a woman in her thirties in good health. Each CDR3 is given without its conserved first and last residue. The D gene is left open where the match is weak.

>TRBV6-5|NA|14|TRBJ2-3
ASSYSSAMWPDTQY
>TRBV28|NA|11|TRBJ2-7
ASSPGDSYEQY
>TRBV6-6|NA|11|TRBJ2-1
ASSPGLYNEQF
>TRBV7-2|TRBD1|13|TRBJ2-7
ASSSPGQGAYEQY
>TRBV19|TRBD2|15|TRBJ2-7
ASSIDLGLAGENEQY
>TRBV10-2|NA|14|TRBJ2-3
ASSGRTTRSTDTQY
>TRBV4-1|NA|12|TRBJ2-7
ASSQGDLSYEQY
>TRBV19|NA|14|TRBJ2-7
ASSLSLGTKHHEQY
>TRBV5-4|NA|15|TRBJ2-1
ASRHSQGGGTRNEQF
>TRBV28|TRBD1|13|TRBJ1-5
ASTGDPGGNQPQH
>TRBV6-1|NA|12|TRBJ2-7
ASRSGQGMDEQY
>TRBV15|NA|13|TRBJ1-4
ATSRGSATNEKLF